A single sample is the source of the 28 T cell receptor beta chains below, sequenced in a study of PD-L1 blockade in urothelial cancer. Time point reported: pretreatment peripheral blood. TCRdb's copy holds only in-frame clones and misses some; the assay was immunoSEQ multiplex PCR. The data hold about 95,000 clones, with around 86% observed a single time. Sequenced material: PBMCs, taken around atezolizumab (anti-PD-L1) treatment. These receptors came from a man aged 55 to 70 with urothelial cancer.

The genes are TRBV19 and TRBJ2-7; 10 nucleotides line up with TRBD2. The germline CDR1 and CDR2 sequences are LNHDA and SQIVND (reference sequence). J was trimmed by 2 bases and V by 5 bases; bases with no gene match: 9. The CDR3 extends over 16 amino acids. The CDR3 is CASSAFTSGTPYEQYF. The DNA of the CDR3 is TGTGCCAGTAGTGCATTTACTAGCGGGACCCCCTACGAGCAGTACTTC.

The chain is built from TRBV5-1 and TRBJ2-5, with D possibly matching TRBD1 (5 bases). Looked up from germline, CDR1 is SGHRS and CDR2 is YFSETQ. This CDR3 comprises 11 residues. V was trimmed by 7 bases and J by 5 bases, leaving 9 bases between them. CDR3 residues: CASGAAETQYF. The CDR3 coding sequence is TGCGCCAGCGGGGCTGCCGAGACCCAGTACTTC.

The rearrangement links TRBV7-9 to TRBJ1-2, with 7 bases lining up with TRBD1. Germline V gene lookup returns CDR1 SEHNR and CDR2 FQNEAQ (reference sequence). V lost 8 bases and J lost 2; bases outside the gene matches: 5. The CDR3 has 13 amino acids. CDR3 amino acids: CASEEGGNYGYTF. The CDR3 bases are TGTGCCAGCGAGGAAGGGGGCAACTATGGCTACACCTTC.

The chain combines TRBV27 with TRBJ1-1; no clear D. This CDR3 comprises 16 residues. Germline assignment: CDR1 MNHEY and CDR2 SMNVEV (reference sequence). Trimming left V 6 bases short and J 0 bases short, with 17 bases between. The CDR3 loop is CASRYTRWAMNTEAFF. Here the CDR3 DNA reads TGTGCCAGCAGATATACGCGATGGGCTATGAACACTGAAGCTTTCTTT.

This chain uses TRBV19 with TRBJ1-3; D is possibly TRBD1 (5 bases). The germline V and J ends were trimmed by 3 bases and 4 bases, with 10 bases remaining between them. From germline, CDR1 is LNHDA and CDR2 SQIVND (reference sequence). This CDR3 is 14 amino acids long. The CDR3 loop reads CASSITGGGNTIYF. For the CDR3, the DNA is TGTGCCAGTAGTATCACAGGTGGAGGAAACACCATATATTTT.

The gene calls are TRBV11-2 and TRBJ1-1; 7 positions agree with TRBD1. The CDR3 contains 15 residues. V gave up 3 bases and J gave up 5 bases; unmatched junction bases: 9. Germline V gene lookup returns CDR1 SGHAT and CDR2 FQNNGV. The CDR3 region is CASSFFGQGGTEAFF. The CDR3 region has the DNA TGTGCCAGCAGCTTTTTCGGCCAGGGGGGAACTGAAGCTTTCTTT.

The rearrangement links TRBV15 to TRBJ2-7; D is unclear. V was shortened by 2 bases and J by 2 bases, with 10 bases between the two germline ends. CDR1 is LNHNV, CDR2 YYDKDF, per germline (reference sequence). The CDR3 loop spans 14 amino acids. This CDR3 reads CATSRIRGAYEQYF. The CDR3 DNA is TGTGCCACCAGCAGAATTCGCGGCGCCTACGAGCAGTACTTC.

V gene TRBV19 combines with J gene TRBJ2-3; weak D call: TRBD1 (5 bases). Germline loops: CDR1 LNHDA, CDR2 SQIVND (reference sequence). CDR3 length: 13 amino acids. V was pared by 5 bases and J by 4 bases, with 10 bases between. The CDR3 DNA is TGTGCCAGTAGTGACAGCGACTCAGATACGCAGTATTTT. This sequence encodes CASSDSDSDTQYF.

DNA of the CDR3: TGTGCCAGCAACCCACCTGGGACAGGGGGCTACGAGCAGTACTTC. Its protein is CASNPPGTGGYEQYF. V usage is TRBV7-3 and J usage is TRBJ2-7; 11 bases match TRBD1. The CDR3 loop spans 15 amino acids. The germline CDR1 and CDR2 sequences are SGHTA and FQGTGA. The V and J ends lost 7 bases and 3 bases, in that order; junction bases with no gene match: 8.

The J gene is TRBJ1-2, the V gene TRBV7-2; a possible D gene is TRBD1 (5 bases). Germline assignment: CDR1 SGHTA and CDR2 FQGNSA. V lost 4 bases and J lost 8, with 20 bases in between. The CDR3 is 15 residues long. DNA for the CDR3: TGTGCCAGCAGCTCAACCGGGACTTGGGCGGACGGCTACACCTTC. Protein: CASSSTGTWADGYTF.

This clone came up once. The chain recombines TRBV15 with TRBJ1-1; D is perhaps TRBD1 (5 bases). The CDR3 has 13 residues. V shed 8 bases and J shed 5 bases, with 15 bases lying between them. CDR1 is LNHNV and CDR2 is YYDKDF in the germline V gene (reference sequence). The CDR3 sequence: CATSWRGRTEAFF. CDR3 in DNA: TGTGCCACCTCATGGCGGGGACGGACTGAAGCTTTCTTT. The variable domain in full, completed from reference TRBV15 and TRBJ1-1, reads DAMVIQNPRYQVTQFGKPVTLSCSQTLNHNVMYWYQQKSSQAPKLLFHYYDKDFNNEADTPDNFQSRRPNTSFCFLDIRSPGLGDTAMYLCATSWRGRTEAFFGQGTRLTVV.

The chain carries TRBV5-1 and TRBJ1-1; 7 bases line up with TRBD1. Trimming cost V 4 bases and J 4 bases; bases outside gene matches: 13. The CDR3 totals 16 residues. Per germline, CDR1 SGHRS and CDR2 YFSETQ. In DNA form, the CDR3 reads TGCGCCAGCAGCCGAGGGGGACAGAGATCGGTCACTGAAGCTTTCTTT. Translating it yields CASSRGGQRSVTEAFF.

The chain couples TRBV28 to TRBJ2-5, with 13 bases aligning to TRBD2. The CDR3 consists of 14 residues. Germline V gives CDR1 MDHEN, CDR2 SYDVKM. V shed 5 bases, J shed 6 bases, and the junction held 3 bases outside the gene matches. The CDR3 protein is CASSTSGRGQTQYF. The DNA for the CDR3 is TGTGCCAGCAGTACTAGCGGGAGGGGTCAGACCCAGTACTTC.

CDR3 sequence: CASSLLGGVRGETQYF. The CDR3 region has the DNA TGTGCCAGCAGTTTATTGGGGGGGGTTCGAGGAGAGACCCAGTACTTC. The rearrangement uses TRBV27 and TRBJ2-5, with TRBD2 identical over 7 bases. V lost 1 base to trimming and J lost 4 bases; unmatched junction nucleotides: 9. The CDR3 has 16 amino acids. Germline V gives CDR1 MNHEY, CDR2 SMNVEV (reference sequence).

The chain is built from TRBV2 and TRBJ2-3; D not certain. This CDR3 region has 13 residues. Trimming left V 7 bases short and J 3 bases short, with 11 bases between. Germline CDR1 is SNHLY and CDR2 is FYNNEI. The CDR3 nucleotides are TGTGCCAGCAAACGAGAGTCAACAGATACGCAGTATTTT. Its translation is CASKRESTDTQYF.

V and J are TRBV4-2 and TRBJ2-1, with D maybe TRBD2 (6 bases). Germline V gene sequence: CDR1 LGHNA, CDR2 YNFKEQ. The V gene lost 0 bases and the J gene lost 2 bases, with 11 bases spanning the gap. The CDR3 spans 16 residues. The CDR3 here is CASSQDMRGPYNEQFF. CDR3 sequence (DNA): TGTGCCAGCAGCCAAGATATGCGGGGTCCCTACAATGAGCAGTTCTTC.

The chain is built from TRBV5-4 and TRBJ2-5, with TRBD2 identical over 7 bases. The CDR3 extends over 15 amino acids. Germline CDR1 and CDR2: SGHNT and YYREEE (reference sequence). V was clipped by 2 bases and J by 5 bases; unmatched bases: 9. The CDR3 spells CASSFRRDYRETQYF. The CDR3 DNA reads as TGTGCCAGCAGCTTTCGCCGGGACTACCGGGAGACCCAGTACTTC. Looking up the rest from reference TRBV5-4 and TRBJ2-5 gives the full variable domain: ETGVTQSPTHLIKTRGQQVTLRCSSQSGHNTVSWYQQALGQGPQFIFQYYREEENGRGNFPPRFSGLQFPNYSSELNVNALELDDSALYLCASSFRRDYRETQYFGPGTRLLVL.

The V call is TRBV29-1, the J call TRBJ1-5, with D perhaps TRBD1 (6 bases). Germline-derived CDR1 and CDR2 are SQVTM and ANQGSEA. The CDR3 contains 13 residues. Trimming removed 1 base at V and 6 bases at J, with 10 bases between. The DNA of the CDR3 is TGCAGCGTTGAAGTAGGCAGGGGTCAGCCCCAGCATTTT. This sequence encodes CSVEVGRGQPQHF.

The gene calls are TRBV5-1 and TRBJ2-1; D is perhaps TRBD1 (5 bases). Germline V gene lookup returns CDR1 SGHRS and CDR2 YFSETQ. CDR3 length: 16 residues. Trimming took off 5 bases at V and 0 bases at J, with 15 bases between the two ends. In DNA, the CDR3 is TGCGCCAGCAGGGCCGACAGACAAAGCTCCTACAATGAGCAGTTCTTC. As protein: CASRADRQSSYNEQFF.

The chain carries TRBV7-2 and TRBJ2-7; TRBD2 matches at 11 bases. The germline gives CDR1 SGHTA, CDR2 FQGNSA. The CDR3 loop spans 15 amino acids. The trim removed 1 base at V and 7 bases at J, leaving 6 bases unmatched. CDR3 in DNA: TGTGCCAGCAGCTTAGTAGCGGGGGGGCCGGGAGAGCAGTACTTC. Translating it yields CASSLVAGGPGEQYF.

The chain recombines TRBV7-2 with TRBJ1-5, with no clear D. Germline loops: CDR1 SGHTA, CDR2 FQGNSA. There are 12 residues in the CDR3. V was shortened by 7 bases and J by 6 bases, with 10 bases between the two germline ends. CDR3 nucleotides: TGTGCCAGCATCATTAGTGGTCAGCCCCAGCATTTT. Amino acid sequence: CASIISGQPQHF.

The chain has TRBV28 and TRBJ1-5, with 7 bases fitting TRBD1. The V segment lost 0 bases and the J segment 3 bases; nucleotides outside the gene matches: 2. This CDR3 spans 15 amino acids. Germline V gene data show CDR1 as MDHEN and CDR2 as SYDVKM. The CDR3 loop reads CASSLWTGNNQPQHF. CDR3 bases: TGTGCCAGCAGTTTATGGACAGGGAACAATCAGCCCCAGCATTTT.

The J gene is TRBJ1-5, the V gene TRBV25-1; possible D gene TRBD1, 6 bases. Per the germline V gene, CDR1 is MGHDK and CDR2 is SYGVNS. The V end was cut by 6 bases, the J end by 11 bases, with 20 bases between. The CDR3 totals 14 residues. The CDR3 coding sequence is TGTGCCAGCAGCCCACAGGGACCTGGATCAGCCCAGCATTTT. Translated, it gives CASSPQGPGSAQHF.

This clone has just one count. The chain carries TRBV11-3 and TRBJ2-7, with TRBD1 identical over 9 bases. This CDR3 region has 14 residues. J lost 0 bases, V lost 5 bases, and 2 bases had no gene match. The germline V gene encodes CDR1 SGHNT and CDR2 YENEEA. CDR3 sequence: CASSGQGSSYEQYF. The CDR3 DNA follows: TGTGCCAGCAGCGGACAGGGGAGCTCCTACGAGCAGTACTTC.

The J gene is TRBJ2-3, the V gene TRBV7-8; weak D call: TRBD1 (6 bases). The CDR3 is 14 amino acids. Germline V gene sequence: CDR1 SGHVS, CDR2 FQNEAQ. Between the trimmed V and J ends, which lost 6 bases and 2 bases, there was a span of 12 bases. The CDR3 DNA reads as TGTGCCAGCAGTACAGGGATTACCACAGATACGCAGTATTTT. It encodes CASSTGITTDTQYF.

The chain recombines TRBV5-5 with TRBJ2-3; 10 nucleotides align to TRBD2. Losses at the gene ends were 4 bases for V and 4 bases for J; bases not matched to a gene: 6. Germline lookup yields CDR1 SGHKS and CDR2 YYEKEE (reference sequence). CDR3 length equals 15 residues. DNA of the CDR3: TGTGCCAGCAGCCGGAGCGGGGGGGCCTCAGATACGCAGTATTTT. Translated: CASSRSGGASDTQYF.

This clone came up a few times. The rearrangement joins TRBV27 to TRBJ2-7, with D unresolved. Germline V gives CDR1 MNHEY, CDR2 SMNVEV (reference sequence). The CDR3 consists of 13 residues. V dropped 6 bases and J dropped 5 bases, with 14 bases sitting between them. CDR3 coding DNA: TGTGCCAGCAGGGAGTTGGCTCGAGACGAGCAGTACTTC. Translating it yields CASRELARDEQYF.

V is TRBV7-8 and J is TRBJ2-5; D is perhaps TRBD2 (5 bases). V lost 1 base, J lost 9 bases, and 21 bases lay in between. CDR3 length: 16 amino acids. The germline V gene has CDR1 SGHVS and CDR2 FQNEAQ. CDR3 nucleotide sequence: TGTGCCAGCAGCTTAGAGCGCTCTCCAGCGGTACATGCCCAGTACTTC. This translates into CASSLERSPAVHAQYF.